This is a list of T cell receptor beta chains from one sample in a study of blood T cell repertoires in COVID-19. The assay was immunoSEQ multiplex PCR, and TCRdb's table has in-frame clones only and misses some. In the table there are more than 120,000 clones, approximately 80% of which are singletons. Sequencing was done on a sample of PBMCs or T cells enriched from blood (not recorded which). These receptors were taken from a man aged 50 to 59 in a cohort exposed to, infected with or recovered from COVID-19 (not recorded which). Both conserved end residues are part of each CDR3. Each record gives: clone size, D gene, J gene, V gene, CDR3 DNA, CDR3 protein. D genes are given only for firm matches. Clone size is shown for a subset of rows, as once, few, many or a class of expanded clone.

>.|TRBD2|TRBJ2-1|TRBV4-1
TGCGCCAGCAGCCTGACTAGCGGTGTGACCTACAATGAGCAGTTCTTC
CASSLTSGVTYNEQFF
>few|TRBD1|TRBJ1-2|TRBV6-6
TGTGCCAGCAGTCCCTCGGGACAGGGGGCCAGAGCTAACTATGGCTACACCTTC
CASSPSGQGARANYGYTF
>few|TRBD1|TRBJ1-1|TRBV5-1
TGCGCCAGCGGACAGGGGGCAGGAACTGAAGCTTTCTTT
CASGQGAGTEAFF
>.|.|TRBJ1-1|TRBV5-6
TGTGCCAGCAGCTTGGCAGACCCTTTGGAGACTGAAGCTTTCTTT
CASSLADPLETEAFF
>.|TRBD1|TRBJ1-1|TRBV5-1
TGCGCCAGCAGTTCTGGACAGGGGGTTATTAACACTGAAGCTTTCTTT
CASSSGQGVINTEAFF
>.|.|TRBJ1-5|TRBV2
TGTGCCAGCAGACAGGGAAATCAGCCCCAGCATTTT
CASRQGNQPQHF
>.|.|TRBJ2-5|TRBV3-1/TRBV3-2
TGTGCCAGCAGCCCTAGGGGGAGGGCCGGGGAGACCCAGTACTTC
CASSPRGRAGETQYF
>.|TRBD1|TRBJ1-3|TRBV27
TGTGCCAGCAGTTCAAACAGGGGTGGAAACACCATATATTTT
CASSSNRGGNTIYF
>.|TRBD1|TRBJ1-5|TRBV30
TGTGCCCAGGGACAGGGCGTTCATCAGCCCCAGCATTTT
CAQGQGVHQPQHF
>once|TRBD2|TRBJ2-2|TRBV10-1
TGCGCCAGCGGATGGGGGGGTACCGGGGAGCTGTTTTTT
CASGWGGTGELFF
>.|.|TRBJ1-4|TRBV9
TGTGCCAGCAGCGCAAGGGGATATGAAAAACTGTTTTTT
CASSARGYEKLFF
>.|TRBD1|TRBJ2-1|TRBV7-8
TGTGCCAGCAGCCGAGACAGGGCGTCCTACAATGAGCAGTTCTTC
CASSRDRASYNEQFF
>.|.|TRBJ1-2|TRBV6-5
TGTGCCAGCAGTTACGGGGGGAGTTATGGCTACACCTTC
CASSYGGSYGYTF
>.|TRBD2|TRBJ2-7|TRBV27
TGTGCCAGCAGTTTAACTAGCGGTTACGAGCAGTACTTC
CASSLTSGYEQYF
>many|.|TRBJ2-7|TRBV24-1
TGTGCCACCAGTGATCCGCGGGGCGGAGAGATCTACGAGCAGTACTTC
CATSDPRGGEIYEQYF
>.|.|TRBJ2-2|TRBV6-2/TRBV6-3
TGTGCCAGCAGTTACGTTACTCGGGAGCTGTTTTTT
CASSYVTRELFF
>.|.|TRBJ2-3|TRBV2
TGTGCCAGCAGGCCTAGCGTTGGAGATACGCAGTATTTT
CASRPSVGDTQYF
>once|TRBD1|TRBJ1-2|TRBV18
TGTGCCAGCTCACCACGGTCAACAGGGGATGGCTATGGCTACACCTTC
CASSPRSTGDGYGYTF
>.|.|TRBJ2-5|TRBV10-3
TGTGCCATCAGTGCCAGCGAAGAGACCCAGTACTTC
CAISASEETQYF
>.|.|TRBJ1-1|TRBV5-1
TGCGCCAGCAGCTTGGGTCGGGGTAACACTGAAGCTTTCTTT
CASSLGRGNTEAFF
>.|.|TRBJ1-5|TRBV25-1
TGTGCCAGCGCCACGACAGGAGACAATCAGCCCCAGCATTTT
CASATTGDNQPQHF
>.|.|TRBJ1-5|TRBV28
TGTGCCAGCAGTTTAGGGTTCGGGGGGTGGGGCAATCAGCCCCAGCATTTT
CASSLGFGGWGNQPQHF
>.|.|TRBJ2-5|TRBV18
TGTGCCAGCTCACCGCTACCGACAATCCCAGAGACCCAGTACTTC
CASSPLPTIPETQYF
>once|.|TRBJ2-7|TRBV2
TGTGCCAGCAGGTTCGGGGGAGGAACCTACGAGCAGTACTTC
CASRFGGGTYEQYF
>.|.|TRBJ2-7|TRBV25-1
TGTGCCAGCGAAGGAGCGACGGCGAACGAGCAGTACTTC
CASEGATANEQYF
>.|.|TRBJ1-1|TRBV5-3
TGTGCCAGAAGCCCAGACAGCTTAAACACTGAAGCTTTCTTT
CARSPDSLNTEAFF
>.|TRBD2|TRBJ2-1|TRBV27
TGTGCCAGCAGTTCCCCGCCGGGACTAGCTCGGGGTGAGCAGTTCTTC
CASSSPPGLARGEQFF
>.|TRBD2|TRBJ2-5|TRBV6-5
TGTGCCAGCAGCCCACGGGGGGTCGAGACCCAGTACTTC
CASSPRGVETQYF
>.|TRBD1|TRBJ1-2|TRBV5-1
TGCGCCAGCAGCTTGAGGGGACCGGGACAGGGTGGTGGCTACACCTTC
CASSLRGPGQGGGYTF
>.|.|TRBJ2-7|TRBV2
TGTGCCAGCAGAGTTGGACAGTCCCCGACCTACGAGCAGTACTTC
CASRVGQSPTYEQYF
>.|.|TRBJ1-5|TRBV5-1
TGCGCCAGCAGCTGGGGGGACCTTAGCAATCAGCCCCAGCATTTT
CASSWGDLSNQPQHF
>once|.|TRBJ2-3|TRBV9
TGTGCCAGCAGCGTAAGTGGATCAGGGACAGATACGCAGTATTTT
CASSVSGSGTDTQYF
>.|TRBD1|TRBJ1-2|TRBV5-5
TGTGCCAGCACCTCCGGGACAGTAAACTATGGCTACACCTTC
CASTSGTVNYGYTF
>.|.|TRBJ2-1|TRBV18
TGTGCCAGCTCACTCGGACAGCATGAGCAGTTCTTC
CASSLGQHEQFF
>.|.|TRBJ2-3|TRBV5-8
TGTGCCAGCAGCTTGGGGCTAGCAGCTAGCACAGATACGCAGTATTTT
CASSLGLAASTDTQYF
>.|.|TRBJ1-2|TRBV9
TGTGCCAGCAGCGTAGATCCAGGGAATGGCTACACCTTC
CASSVDPGNGYTF
>.|.|TRBJ2-7|TRBV27
TGTGCCAGCAGTTTAGCGGGCTTCTACGAGCAGTACTTC
CASSLAGFYEQYF
>few|TRBD1|TRBJ1-3|TRBV5-4
TGTGCCAGCAGCTGGGACAGGGGAAGTGGAAACACCATATATTTT
CASSWDRGSGNTIYF
>once|.|TRBJ1-6|TRBV30
TGTGCCTGGAGTGAAGCCATCCTTAATTCACCCCTCCACTTT
CAWSEAILNSPLHF
>.|.|TRBJ2-3|TRBV7-9
TGTGCCAGCAGCTTGCCCCTAGGTGTAGAAGATACGCAGTATTTT
CASSLPLGVEDTQYF
>.|.|TRBJ2-7|TRBV19
TGTGCCAGTAGTTCAGACAGATCCTACGAGCAGTACTTC
CASSSDRSYEQYF
>.|.|TRBJ2-1|TRBV5-4
TGTGCCAGCAGCTCCCCGGGAAGGGGGAGCCGGAATGAGCAGTTCTTC
CASSSPGRGSRNEQFF
>.|.|TRBJ1-4|TRBV5-4
TGTGCCGTCCACGACAGAACTAATGAAAAACTGTTTTTT
CAVHDRTNEKLFF
>.|.|TRBJ1-1|TRBV30
TGTGCCTGGACTCGGCAGGTCAACACTGAAGCTTTCTTT
CAWTRQVNTEAFF
>.|TRBD1|TRBJ2-7|TRBV19
TGTGCCAGTAGTAGATGGACAGGGGACGAGCAGTACTTC
CASSRWTGDEQYF
>.|TRBD2|TRBJ2-5|TRBV5-1
TGCGCCAGCAGCTTGGCATCGGGGGGTGAGACCCAGTACTTC
CASSLASGGETQYF
>once|.|TRBJ2-7|TRBV2
TGTGCCAGCAGTGACGAGTCCTACGAGCAGTACTTC
CASSDESYEQYF